A selection of T cell receptor beta chains follows, all from one sample in a study. Each CDR3 protein is one row after TCRdb ran MiXCR on the RT-PCR reads. The sample has approximately 720,000 distinct CDR3 sequences; 13% to 15% are singletons. Material: memory CD4+ T cells from blood. The receptor set was obtained from a female donor in good health, serving as a healthy control. Both conserved end residues are part of each CDR3. The D gene is left open where the match is weak. Clone size, where shown, is once, few, many, or a class for clones that have expanded.

J gene,V gene,D gene,clone size,CDR3 DNA,CDR3 protein
TRBJ1-1,TRBV18,NA,NA,TGTGCCAGCTCACCACGGTCGCTTGAAGCTTTCTTT,CASSPRSLEAFF
TRBJ1-1,TRBV18,NA,few,TGTGCCAGCTCGACAGCCATGAACACTGAAGCTTTCTTT,CASSTAMNTEAFF
TRBJ2-3,TRBV20-1,TRBD2,NA,TGCAGTGTTCGCGGGAGGGCAGATACGCAGTATTTT,CSVRGRADTQYF
TRBJ1-1,TRBV7-2,NA,NA,TGTGCCAGCAGCTCACGGGGGGGGCCGGGCACTGAAGCTTTCTTT,CASSSRGGPGTEAFF
TRBJ2-2,TRBV4-1,NA,many,TGCGCCAGCAGCCAAGATACGGGCAGTCTCACCGGGGAGCTGTTTTTT,CASSQDTGSLTGELFF
TRBJ2-1,TRBV18,TRBD1,many,TGCGCCAGCAGCCCGGGACAGTACAATGAGCAGTTCTTC,CASSPGQYNEQFF
TRBJ2-5,TRBV9,NA,few,TGTGCCAGCAGCGTCGACAGACAGGCCGGAGAGACCCAGTACTTC,CASSVDRQAGETQYF
TRBJ1-2,TRBV11-2,NA,few,TGTGCCAGCAGCTTAGACCTCGGGAATCAGGGTGGCTACACCTTC,CASSLDLGNQGGYTF
TRBJ2-2,TRBV7-6,NA,NA,TGTGCCAGCAGAAAGGGAATTGCGAACACCGGGGAGCTGTTTTTT,CASRKGIANTGELFF
TRBJ1-1,TRBV24-1,TRBD1,many,TGTGCCACCAGTGATACTCGACAGGGAAACACTGAAGCTTTCTTT,CATSDTRQGNTEAFF
TRBJ2-1,TRBV7-2,TRBD1,many,TGTGCCAGCAGCTTGACAGGGCAGACTTACAATGAGCAGTTCTTC,CASSLTGQTYNEQFF
TRBJ2-5,TRBV5-1,NA,NA,TGCGCCAGCAGCTTAGGACTAAGCGCGGCGCAGACCCAGTACTTC,CASSLGLSAAQTQYF
TRBJ2-1,TRBV7-2,TRBD2,NA,TGTGCCAGCAGCCCCGTAGCGGGAGTGAACTACAATGAGCAGTTCTTC,CASSPVAGVNYNEQFF
TRBJ2-5,TRBV20-1,TRBD1,few,TGCAGTGCTGGGGACAGGGAAGAGACCCAGTACTTC,CSAGDREETQYF
TRBJ2-1,TRBV20-1,TRBD2,NA,TGCAGTGCTAGAGATCCCTCCCTAGCGGGCAGCTCCTACAATGAGCAGTTCTTC,CSARDPSLAGSSYNEQFF
TRBJ2-1,TRBV20-1,TRBD1,NA,TGCAGTGCTAGTGGGACAGGGCGGGATGAGCAGTTCTTC,CSASGTGRDEQFF
TRBJ2-3,TRBV7-8,NA,NA,TGTGCCAGCAGCTTTGAGGGGGGCCGTGGAGATACGCAGTATTTT,CASSFEGGRGDTQYF
TRBJ2-1,TRBV29-1,TRBD1,few,TGCAGCGTTGGAGGGGACAGCCCATGGGAGCAGTTCTTC,CSVGGDSPWEQFF
TRBJ2-7,TRBV9,NA,few,TGTGCCAGCAGCCGAGGTCGGAGTGGTGACGAGCAGTACTTC,CASSRGRSGDEQYF
TRBJ2-3,TRBV27,NA,NA,TGTGCCAGCAGTTTTAATGAAAGGGCAGATACGCAGTATTTT,CASSFNERADTQYF